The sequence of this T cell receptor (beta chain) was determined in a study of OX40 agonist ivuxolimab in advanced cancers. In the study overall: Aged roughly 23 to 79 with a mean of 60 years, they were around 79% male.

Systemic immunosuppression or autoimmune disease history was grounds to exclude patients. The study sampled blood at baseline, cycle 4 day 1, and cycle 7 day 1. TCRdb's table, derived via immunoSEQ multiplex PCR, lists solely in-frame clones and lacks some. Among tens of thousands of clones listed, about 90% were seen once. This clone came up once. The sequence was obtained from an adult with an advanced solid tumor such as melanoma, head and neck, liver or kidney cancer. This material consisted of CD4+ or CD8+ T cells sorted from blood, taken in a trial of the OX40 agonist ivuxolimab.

The CDR3 sequence: CASSPLSAYEQYF. CDR3 nucleotides: TGTGCCAGCAGCCCCCTATCGGCCTACGAGCAGTACTTC. The chain employs TRBV7-9 and TRBJ2-7, with D unresolved. V gave up 5 bases and J gave up 2 bases, with 10 bases separating them. Germline CDR1 SEHNR, CDR2 FQNEAQ (reference sequence). The CDR3 is 13 residues long.